This T cell receptor beta chain stems from a study of T cell repertoires in cytomegalovirus infection. For the study at large: TCR beta signatures that were public indicated CMV infection and matching HLA type. Regarding the study as a whole: CMV-specific TCR beta clonotypes restricted by HLA-C were the ones dominating the ex vivo response. Adding up the frequency of public TCR beta families identified people who carried CMV plus the relevant HLA.

MiXCR, applied by TCRdb to the reads, yields one record per CDR3 protein. The data show around 740,000 distinct CDR3 sequences, roughly a third seen once. For this clonotype: Its antigen remains unknown.

The CDR3 totals 18 residues. Germline V CDR1 and CDR2: LNHDA, SQIVND (reference sequence). After removal of 4 bases from V and 1 base from J, the junction contained 13 bases not matched to a gene. The sample taken for sequencing was PBMCs. The clonotype originates from a human donor in good health (CMV status not recorded). Some clones in this sample may be carry-over from other donors' samples. The chain has TRBV19 and TRBJ1-5; 7 bases are a match to TRBD1. The CDR3 region is CASSTSHFGQESNQPQHF. In DNA, the CDR3 is TGTGCCAGTAGTACGTCCCACTTCGGACAGGAAAGCAATCAGCCCCAGCATTTT.